These 9 T cell receptor beta chains were sequenced from one sample in a study of cytomegalovirus exposure and HLA in healthy donors. With 60 Vbeta and 13 Jbeta primers, the PCR was carried out. Sequencing was performed with immunoSEQ multiplex PCR; in TCRdb, only in-frame clones are kept and a portion is missing. In the table there are about 100,000 clones, around 76% of which are singletons. The sample comprised PBMCs. The receptors come from a man aged 35 to 55 in good health and CMV-seropositive.

This clone appeared a few times. The V call is TRBV4-1, the J call TRBJ1-6, with D unresolved. This CDR3 comprises 17 residues. The V gene's germline CDR1 is MGHRA and CDR2 YSYEKL. Between the trimmed V and J ends, which lost 4 bases and 0 bases, there was a span of 13 bases. CDR3 DNA: TGCGCCAGCAGCCGAGGGCCTTCCAGCTCCTATAATTCACCCCTCCACTTT. Its translation is CASSRGPSSSYNSPLHF.

This clone was recorded a few times. The chain is built from TRBV14 and TRBJ2-2; the match to TRBD2 covers 9 bases. The CDR3 loop spans 16 amino acids. V trimming: 3 bases; J trimming: 8 bases; junction bases outside the gene matches: 10. Germline CDR1 is SGHDN and CDR2 is FVKESK. The CDR3 DNA reads TGTGCCAGCAGCCATCTTGCGGGGGGGCCGAGAGGGGAGCTGTTTTTT. This sequence encodes CASSHLAGGPRGELFF.

This rearrangement joins TRBV4-3 to TRBJ1-1, with unresolved D. Germline loops: CDR1 LGHNA, CDR2 YSLEER. The V gene lost 1 base and the J gene lost 2 bases, with 8 bases spanning the gap. CDR3 length: 14 amino acids. In DNA, the CDR3 is TGCGCCAGCAGCCAAGGCCACAGCAACACTGAAGCTTTCTTT. This codes for CASSQGHSNTEAFF.

The chain recombines TRBV6-1 with TRBJ1-6; TRBD1 might be the D (5 bases). The CDR3 sequence is 16 residues long. V was shortened by 0 bases and J by 6 bases, with 12 bases between the two germline ends. Germline loops: CDR1 MNHNS, CDR2 SASEGT. The CDR3 spells CASSEAQGAVNSPLHF. The CDR3 coding sequence is TGTGCCAGCAGTGAAGCTCAGGGCGCGGTTAATTCACCCCTCCACTTT.

This chain connects TRBV25-1 to TRBJ2-7, with 9 nucleotides matching TRBD1. The CDR3 totals 17 residues. Germline CDR1 reads MGHDK; CDR2 reads SYGVNS. Unmatched junction bases numbered 14, after V lost 5 bases and J lost 3 bases. The CDR3 bases are TGTGCCAGCAGTCTCTTAAGCCGGGACAGGGCACACTACGAGCAGTACTTC. This sequence encodes CASSLLSRDRAHYEQYF.

This chain connects TRBV2 to TRBJ2-6, with TRBD1 as a possible D gene (5 bases). CDR3 length equals 14 residues. Trimming left V 6 bases short and J 2 bases short, with 8 bases between. The germline V gene encodes CDR1 SNHLY and CDR2 FYNNEI. CDR3 DNA: TGTGCCAGCAGGGCAGGGCCTGGGGCCAACGTCCTGACTTTC. It yields the protein CASRAGPGANVLTF. The full variable domain, rest sourced from reference TRBV2 and TRBJ2-6, is EPEVTQTPSHQVTQMGQEVILRCVPISNHLYFYWYRQILGQKVEFLVSFYNNEISEKSEIFDDQFSVERPDGSNFTLKIRSTKLEDSAMYFCASRAGPGANVLTFGAGSRLTVL.

The chain employs TRBV19 and TRBJ2-2, with D tentatively TRBD2 (6 bases). Germline V gene data show CDR1 as LNHDA and CDR2 as SQIVND (reference sequence). This CDR3 region has 15 residues. The V end was cut by 8 bases, the J end by 3 bases, with 16 bases between. The CDR3 loop reads CASDPGLRDTGELFF. The CDR3, as DNA: TGTGCCAGTGACCCGGGACTTAGGGACACCGGGGAGCTGTTTTTT.

The rearrangement uses TRBV2 and TRBJ1-1, with D perhaps TRBD1 (6 bases). Germline values: CDR1 SNHLY, CDR2 FYNNEI. The CDR3 extends over 10 amino acids. CDR3 loop: CSTGPAEAFF. The CDR3 coding sequence is TGTTCTACAGGGCCCGCTGAAGCTTTCTTT.

This clone has a handful of counts. V usage is TRBV10-3 and J usage is TRBJ1-2; TRBD1 matches at 7 bases. The CDR3 has 13 residues. Losses at the gene ends were 3 bases for V and 4 bases for J; bases not matched to a gene: 2. The V gene's germline CDR1 is ENHRY and CDR2 SYGVKD. The CDR3: CAISENRGYGYTF. The DNA for the CDR3 is TGTGCCATCAGTGAAAACAGGGGCTATGGCTACACCTTC.